This entry lists 26 T cell receptor beta chains sequenced from one sample in a study of lymphopenia after photon versus proton radiotherapy (dated by TCRdb to the late 2010s). The receptor library was made with the immunoSEQ multiplex PCR assay. Held by TCRdb, this immuneACCESS table contains in-frame sequences only and omits some clones. Under half of the omission traces to an unresolved V gene where checked; the cause of the rest is unknown. The sample table lists about 35,000 clones, roughly nine tenths of them with a count of one. The leading ten clones occupy nearly 15% of the sample. Sequences were derived from peripheral blood, sampled from a patient treated with photon-based radiotherapy. These receptors all stem from a man aged 55-75 years with cholangiocarcinoma.

This rearrangement joins TRBV7-9 to TRBJ2-1; D not certain. The CDR3 spans 14 residues. V lost 5 bases and J 4 bases, leaving 12 bases between the germline ends. Germline assignment: CDR1 SEHNR and CDR2 FQNEAQ (reference sequence). The chain's CDR3 is CASSLSDIYNEQFF. The CDR3 nucleotides are TGTGCCAGCAGCCTCTCCGACATTTACAATGAGCAGTTCTTC.

This sequence joins TRBV6-5 and TRBJ2-3, with D tentatively TRBD1 or TRBD2 (5 bases each). The CDR3 spans 13 residues. Deletions cut 0 bases from V and 6 bases from J, with 7 bases between. Germline V gene data show CDR1 as MNHEY and CDR2 as SVGAGI. CDR3 DNA: TGTGCCAGCAGTTACTCATGGGGGGATACGCAGTATTTT. Protein sequence: CASSYSWGDTQYF.

This clone rates as medium-sized (0.01 to 0.1%). This chain uses TRBV2 with TRBJ1-2, with D unresolved. This CDR3 has 12 amino acids. The germline gives CDR1 SNHLY, CDR2 FYNNEI. V shed 4 bases and J shed 5 bases, with 8 bases lying between them. In nucleotides, the CDR3 is TGTGCCAGCAGTGTCGAAGAATATGGCTACACCTTC. The encoded protein is CASSVEEYGYTF.

This clone was seen only a few times. The genes are TRBV10-2 and TRBJ2-1; TRBD2 matches 14 bases. V shed 6 bases, J shed 8 bases, and the junction held 0 bases outside the gene matches. CDR1 is WSHSY and CDR2 is SAAADI in the germline V gene. The CDR3 runs 13 residues. The CDR3 sequence: CASRTSGGDEQFF. CDR3 coding DNA: TGCGCCAGCAGGACTAGCGGGGGGGATGAGCAGTTCTTC.

The genes are TRBV5-1 and TRBJ1-1; TRBD1 aligns across 10 bases. J gave up 6 bases and V 5 bases, and 19 bases lay outside the gene matches. The germline gives CDR1 SGHRS, CDR2 YFSETQ. CDR3 length equals 18 residues. Written as DNA, the CDR3 is TGCGCCAGCAGACCAGGGGTCGGGACAGGGGCGGTAGGTGCTGAAGCTTTCTTT. Protein product: CASRPGVGTGAVGAEAFF.

This chain joins TRBV7-2 and TRBJ2-7, with D uncertain. The length of the CDR3 is 10 residues. Germline V lookup: CDR1 SGHTA, CDR2 FQGNSA. V was cut by 2 bases and J by 5 bases, with 1 base left in between. Written as DNA, the CDR3 is TGTGCCAGCAGCTTACACGAGCAGTACTTC. This encodes CASSLHEQYF.

CDR3 protein: CASSQGTGIHEQYF. CDR3 DNA: TGTGCCAGTAGCCAAGGGACAGGGATACACGAGCAGTACTTC. The chain joins TRBV19 to TRBJ2-7; 9 nucleotides match TRBD1. Germline assignment: CDR1 LNHDA and CDR2 SQIVND (reference sequence). This CDR3 has 14 residues. With V trimmed by 6 bases and J by 5 bases, 8 bases remained unmatched.

Comment on this clone: Here the CDR3 omits its conserved ending phenylalanine or tryptophan, so a read error is the likely source. The DNA is omitted, as the CDR3 cannot be located on it reliably, and the CDR3 follows TCRdb's listing. The chain uses TRBV5-5 and TRBJ2-3; the tabulated D call, TRBD2, remains unverified against the DNA. The germline V gene has CDR1 SGHKS and CDR2 YYEKEE (reference sequence). The CDR3 has 11 amino acids, counting both end residues. The CDR3 protein is CASSLGVTIWL.

The rearrangement joins TRBV5-4 to TRBJ2-1; 8 nucleotides line up with TRBD2. The CDR3 spans 14 residues. The J segment lost 10 bases and the V segment lost 2 bases, leaving 8 bases of the junction unmatched. Germline CDR1 reads SGHNT; CDR2 reads YYREEE (reference sequence). In DNA form, the CDR3 reads TGTGCCAGCAGCTTCGACGGGAGGGCCGAGGAGCAGTTCTTC. Its translation is CASSFDGRAEEQFF.

The CDR3 loop reads CASSDSGTGSYNEQFF. The CDR3 DNA is TGTGCCAGCAGCGACAGCGGAACCGGCTCCTACAATGAGCAGTTCTTC. V gene TRBV5-6 combines with J gene TRBJ2-1; D may correspond to TRBD1 or TRBD2 (5 bases each). In germline, CDR1 is SGHDT, CDR2 YYEEEE. V gave up 4 bases and J gave up 0 bases, with 14 bases separating them. The CDR3 runs to 16 residues. The complete variable domain, with remaining parts taken from reference TRBV5-6 and TRBJ2-1, reads DAGVTQSPTHLIKTRGQQVTLRCSPKSGHDTVSWYQQALGQGPQFIFQYYEEEERQRGNFPDRFSGHQFPNYSSELNVNALLLGDSALYLCASSDSGTGSYNEQFFGPGTRLTVL.

The J gene is TRBJ2-3, the V gene TRBV20-1; D remains unclear. The germline gives CDR1 DFQATT, CDR2 SNEGSKA (reference sequence). The CDR3 totals 11 residues. V was cut by 0 bases and J by 10 bases, with 8 bases left in between. The CDR3 here is CSARDGFAQYF. CDR3 nucleotides: TGCAGTGCTAGAGACGGTTTTGCGCAGTATTTT.

The CDR3 DNA is TGCGCCAGCAGCCAAGGTTTCCTGACCTCGAACACCGGGGAGCTGTTTTTT. Its protein is CASSQGFLTSNTGELFF. The chain has TRBV4-3 and TRBJ2-2; D is uncertain. This CDR3 comprises 17 residues. Germline values: CDR1 LGHNA, CDR2 YSLEER. V was clipped by 1 base and J by 0 bases, with 12 bases between them.

The chain employs TRBV19 and TRBJ2-1, with D perhaps TRBD2 (5 bases). This CDR3 comprises 19 residues. Germline lookup yields CDR1 LNHDA and CDR2 SQIVND (reference sequence). V was clipped by 4 bases and J by 0 bases, with 22 bases between them. The CDR3 nucleotides read TGTGCCAGTAGTACGTCCCTAGCCCAGCTTACCCCCTCCTACAATGAGCAGTTCTTC. Translated: CASSTSLAQLTPSYNEQFF. The full variable domain, with the rest looked up from reference TRBV19 and TRBJ2-1, is DGGITQSPKYLFRKEGQNVTLSCEQNLNHDAMYWYRQDPGQGLRLIYYSQIVNDFQKGDIAEGYSVSREKKESFPLTVTSAQKNPTAFYLCASSTSLAQLTPSYNEQFFGPGTRLTVL.

The rearrangement uses TRBV5-4 and TRBJ2-7; D uncertain. CDR1 is SGHNT and CDR2 is YYREEE in the germline V gene (reference sequence). CDR3 length equals 13 residues. V shed 1 base and J shed 3 bases, with 8 bases lying between them. In DNA form, the CDR3 reads TGTGCCAGCAGCTTGTTGTACGACTACGAGCAGTACTTC. Protein product: CASSLLYDYEQYF.

This chain connects TRBV4-1 to TRBJ1-4, with no clear D. The CDR3 has 14 amino acids. The ends were cut back, 3 bases at V and 8 bases at J, with 13 bases in the middle. Germline V lookup: CDR1 MGHRA, CDR2 YSYEKL. CDR3: CASSQFETEEKLFF. As DNA, the CDR3 is TGCGCCAGCAGCCAGTTTGAGACTGAAGAAAAACTGTTTTTT.

This clone occurred a few times. The J gene is TRBJ1-4, the V gene TRBV19; no reliable D call. Germline lookup yields CDR1 LNHDA and CDR2 SQIVND (reference sequence). V shed 5 bases and J shed 3 bases, with 10 bases lying between them. CDR3 length: 14 amino acids. CDR3 DNA: TGTGCCAGTAGTTCTGGAGTGGCTAATGAAAAACTGTTTTTT. As protein: CASSSGVANEKLFF.

This clone was detected a few times. J is TRBJ1-1 and V is TRBV2; D remains unclear. Germline-derived CDR1 and CDR2 are SNHLY and FYNNEI. Trimming removed 5 bases from V and 0 bases from J, with 7 bases in between. The CDR3 is made up of 13 amino acids. The CDR3 is CASSTDMNTEAFF. The CDR3 bases are TGTGCCAGCAGTACGGATATGAACACTGAAGCTTTCTTT.

V and J are TRBV6-5 and TRBJ2-7; perhaps TRBD1 as D (6 bases). The germline V and J ends were trimmed by 4 bases and 2 bases, with 15 bases remaining between them. The CDR3 consists of 15 residues. The germline V gene encodes CDR1 MNHEY and CDR2 SVGAGI. CDR3 loop: CASSSQTGPAYEQYF. The DNA of the CDR3 is TGTGCCAGCAGTTCTCAGACAGGTCCTGCCTACGAGCAGTACTTC.

This chain joins TRBV5-5 and TRBJ2-7; perhaps TRBD2 as D (6 bases). The length of the CDR3 is 14 residues. Trimming pared 2 bases from V and 1 base from J, leaving 10 bases between. Germline assignment: CDR1 SGHKS and CDR2 YYEKEE (reference sequence). CDR3 in DNA: TGTGCCAGCAGCTTCTCCGGGGGATCCTACGAGCAGTACTTC. As protein: CASSFSGGSYEQYF.

This chain connects TRBV2 to TRBJ1-4, with D hard to call. Trimming removed 2 bases from V and 0 bases from J, with 7 bases in between. The CDR3 length is 15 residues. Germline V lookup: CDR1 SNHLY, CDR2 FYNNEI. As DNA, the CDR3 is TGTGCCAGCAGTGAAAACATTGCAACTAATGAAAAACTGTTTTTT. Protein: CASSENIATNEKLFF.

The table lists this clone with a count of one. The rearrangement links TRBV7-3 to TRBJ2-5; D is ambiguous. The CDR3 covers 14 residues. Between the trimmed V and J ends, which lost 2 bases and 0 bases, there was a span of 7 bases. Germline V lookup: CDR1 SGHTA, CDR2 FQGTGA. For the CDR3, the DNA is TGTGCCAGCAGCTTAGGCCAGTACCAAGAGACCCAGTACTTC. This sequence encodes CASSLGQYQETQYF.

This CDR3 is CASSQGSAGMNTEAFF. CDR3 DNA: TGCGCCAGCAGCCAAGGGTCTGCCGGAATGAACACTGAAGCTTTCTTT. The V call is TRBV4-3, the J call TRBJ1-1; D remains ambiguous. Germline lookup yields CDR1 LGHNA and CDR2 YSLEER. The CDR3 length is 16 residues. V dropped 1 base and J dropped 0 bases, with 12 bases sitting between them.

This clone was observed once. The CDR3 nucleotides are TGTGCCAGCAGCGGCCTAACCGGGACACGGAATGAAAAACTGTTTTTT. Encoded protein: CASSGLTGTRNEKLFF. This chain connects TRBV7-9 to TRBJ1-4; D possibly corresponds to TRBD1 (6 bases). The CDR3 is 16 amino acids. CDR1 is SEHNR, CDR2 FQNEAQ, per germline (reference sequence). Trimming stripped 5 bases from V and 5 bases from J, with 18 bases between.

This chain links TRBV2 with TRBJ1-4, with D possibly being TRBD1 (5 bases). This CDR3 has 16 amino acids. Looked up from germline, CDR1 is SNHLY and CDR2 is FYNNEI. Trimming removed 10 bases from V and 0 bases from J, with 18 bases in between. The chain's CDR3 is CATQKAGIATNEKLFF. CDR3 DNA sequence: TGTGCCACCCAAAAGGCAGGGATTGCAACTAATGAAAAACTGTTTTTT.

The CDR3 DNA reads as TGTGCCAGCAGCTTAGTCCCGGACAGCGCTGGCTACACCTTC. Encoded protein: CASSLVPDSAGYTF. This chain connects TRBV11-2 to TRBJ1-2; TRBD1 might be the D (6 bases). Trimming cost V 1 base and J 7 bases, with 13 bases left between them. In germline, CDR1 is SGHAT, CDR2 FQNNGV. The CDR3 sequence is 14 residues long.

The gene calls are TRBV9 and TRBJ1-1; D might be TRBD1 (5 bases). This CDR3 has 15 amino acids. The germline V and J ends were trimmed by 3 bases and 0 bases, with 12 bases remaining between them. Germline values: CDR1 SGDLS, CDR2 YYNGEE. CDR3 in amino acids: CASSALGTVNTEAFF. CDR3 nucleotides: TGTGCCAGCAGCGCCCTGGGGACGGTGAACACTGAAGCTTTCTTT.